One and the same sample provided the 20 T cell receptor beta chains below, sequenced in a study of T cells in Graves' hyperthyroidism and ophthalmopathy (dated by TCRdb to between 2018 and 2021). Library method: multiplex PCR. TCRdb names Illumina HiSeq 2000 as the instrument used. Amplification of TCR beta CDR3 regions was carried out from RNA transcripts. The TCR CDR3 was subjected to a first round of RT-PCR using the HTBI primer set and the Qiagen OneStep RT-PCR kit. TCRdb reprocessed the public reads (quality trimming at Q25 with fastp, clone calling with MiXCR) and kept in-frame beta chains. When rows share a CDR3 protein, they turn into one entry using the most common DNA and genes. The sample contains around 580,000 distinct CDR3 sequences, around 46% of them found a single time. The ten largest clones capture around 7.7% of the sample. Sequencing input: peripheral blood or thyroid tissue (not recorded which). These receptors came from a woman under 30 with Graves' hyperthyroidism.

The J gene is TRBJ1-5, the V gene TRBV24-1; no clear D gene. CDR3 length equals 11 residues. Trimming shortened V by 1 base and J by 9 bases, and 3 bases separated the two germline ends. Looked up from germline, CDR1 is KGHDR and CDR2 is SFDVKD. The CDR3 DNA reads TGTGCCACCAGTGATTTCGGGCCCCAGCATTTT. This encodes CATSDFGPQHF.

Notes on this clonotype: Because the CDR3 is missing its conserved closing phenylalanine or tryptophan, this is likely a read error. Because the CDR3's place on the DNA is in doubt, the DNA is left out and the CDR3 is given as listed by TCRdb. The chain combines TRBV10-3 with TRBJ1-4; TRBD1 is the table's D call and was not checked against the DNA. Germline values: CDR1 ENHRY, CDR2 SYGVKD. The CDR3 contains 13 residues when both ends are counted. The CDR3 sequence: CAISESTDSAVDY.

The V call is TRBV7-9, the J call TRBJ1-3; a possible D gene is TRBD1 (5 bases). Germline CDR1 SEHNR, CDR2 FQNEAQ (reference sequence). V was clipped by 5 bases and J by 7 bases, with 9 bases between them. The CDR3 length is 12 residues. The CDR3: CASSRDPNTIYF. The CDR3 DNA reads TGTGCCAGCAGCCGGGACCCGAACACCATATATTTT.

At least ten counts were recorded for this clonotype. The chain couples TRBV2 to TRBJ1-2, with no clear D. V was cut by 0 bases and J by 5 bases, with 4 bases left in between. CDR1 SNHLY and CDR2 FYNNEI come from the germline V gene. This CDR3 has 12 residues. CDR3: CASSEAGYGYTF. The CDR3 coding sequence is TGTGCCAGCAGTGAAGCGGGGTATGGCTACACCTTC.

This clonotype was observed a few times. V usage is TRBV14 and J usage is TRBJ2-7, with 12 bases fitting TRBD1. The V gene end was trimmed by 1 base and the J gene end by 2 bases; junction bases not matched to a gene: 6. This CDR3 has 17 residues. CDR1 SGHDN and CDR2 FVKESK come from the germline V gene. The CDR3 coding sequence is TGTGCCAGCAGCCAAGCCGGGACAGGGGGCTTAGCCTACGAGCAGTACTTC. Translating it yields CASSQAGTGGLAYEQYF.

This clonotype was seen a handful of times. J is TRBJ2-7 and V is TRBV25-1; D not certain. Germline V gene sequence: CDR1 MGHDK, CDR2 SYGVNS. CDR3 length: 13 residues. Deletions cut 5 bases from V and 3 bases from J, with 11 bases between. The CDR3 sequence: CASSPEYGYEQYF. In DNA, the CDR3 is TGTGCCAGCAGTCCGGAATACGGCTACGAGCAGTACTTC.

This clonotype was found many times. The J gene is TRBJ1-1, the V gene TRBV6-5; a possible D gene is TRBD1 (6 bases). V lost 4 bases and J lost 6, with 15 bases in between. There are 14 residues in the CDR3. CDR1 and CDR2 (germline): MNHEY, SVGAGI. The CDR3 reads CASSSRQGRSEAFF. For the CDR3, the DNA is TGTGCCAGCAGTTCCCGCCAGGGGCGATCTGAAGCTTTCTTT.

The V gene is TRBV9, the J gene TRBJ2-2; D is unresolved. The CDR3 has 17 amino acids. Germline CDR1 and CDR2: SGDLS and YYNGEE. The V and J ends lost 0 bases and 0 bases respectively, with 12 bases between them. CDR3 amino acids: CASSVGGWQTNTGELFF. The CDR3, as DNA: TGTGCCAGCAGCGTAGGAGGTTGGCAGACGAACACCGGGGAGCTGTTTTTT.

In this sample, this clonotype turned up many times. V gene TRBV5-1 combines with J gene TRBJ1-2; no clear D. V was cut by 4 bases and J by 8 bases, with 15 bases left in between. Germline CDR1 is SGHRS and CDR2 is YFSETQ. The CDR3 runs to 13 residues. The CDR3 region is CASSQMTDSGYTF. CDR3 in DNA: TGCGCCAGCAGCCAGATGACGGATTCCGGCTACACCTTC.

As concerns this clonotype: A read error may be the cause here, since a much bigger clone is one base away. CDR3 sequence reads: CASSDLADQSTGELFF. In DNA, the CDR3 is TGTGCCAGCAGTGACCTAGCGGACCAGAGCACCGGGGAGCTGTTTTTT. This chain joins TRBV27 and TRBJ2-2; 7 positions match TRBD2. There are 16 residues in the CDR3. Germline CDR1 reads MNHEY; CDR2 reads SMNVEV (reference sequence). V dropped 5 bases and J dropped 4; count of bases not matched to a gene: 10.

On this clonotype: The conserved phenylalanine or tryptophan normally closing the CDR3 is absent here, so this likely arose from a read error. The DNA is omitted, as the CDR3 cannot be located on it reliably, and the CDR3 follows TCRdb's listing. The chain links TRBV20-1 to TRBJ2-7; the table's D call, TRBD1, has no DNA check behind it. Germline values: CDR1 DFQATT, CDR2 SNEGSKA (reference sequence). The CDR3 has 14 amino acids, counting both end residues. The CDR3 is CSTGDYSEVLRAVR.

The count of this clonotype is one. A junction boundary mismatches the germline segment, possibly from a read error. V usage is TRBV5-1 and J usage is TRBJ2-2; D might be TRBD2 (5 bases). CDR1 is SGHRS, CDR2 YFSETQ, per germline. This CDR3 is 10 amino acids long. The CDR3 here is CASSSGKLFF. CDR3 DNA sequence: TGCGCCAGCAGCTCCGGGAAGCTGTTTTTT. The full variable domain, in which reference TRBV5-1 and TRBJ2-2 provide the parts outside the CDR3, is KAGVTQTPRYLIKTRGQQVTLSCSPISGHRSVSWYQQTPGQGLQFLFEYFSETQRNKGNFPGRFSGRQFSNSRSEMNVSTLELGDSALYLCASSSGKLFFGEGSRLTVL.

Turning to this clonotype: A single base separates this from a much larger clone, so it may be a read error. This chain uses TRBV19 with TRBJ1-2, with TRBD1 identical over 10 bases. CDR1 is LNHDA and CDR2 is SQIVND in the germline V gene (reference sequence). The CDR3 totals 13 residues. CDR3 in DNA: TGTACCACCTTTGACAGGGGGCCCTATGGCTACACCTTC. It is translated as CTTFDRGPYGYTF.

This clonotype was picked up many times. This chain connects TRBV6-6 to TRBJ1-6; the match to TRBD1 covers 9 bases. Germline CDR1 and CDR2: MNHNY and SVGAGI (reference sequence). The V and J ends lost 5 bases and 10 bases, in that order; junction bases with no gene match: 6. The CDR3 runs 14 residues. This chain's CDR3 is CASSGGQGDSPLHF. The DNA of the CDR3 is TGTGCCAGCAGTGGGGGACAGGGTGACTCACCCCTCCACTTT.

This clonotype was recorded once. At one end the junction does not follow the germline gene, possibly because of a read error. This rearrangement joins TRBV9 to TRBJ2-7, with a possible D match to TRBD2 (5 bases). Per germline, CDR1 SGDLS and CDR2 YYNGEE. This CDR3 has 14 residues. The CDR3 sequence is CASSVASRTYEQYF. The CDR3 DNA follows: TGCGCCAGCAGCGTAGCTAGCAGGACCTACGAGCAGTACTTC.

In this sample, this clonotype turned up many times. The chain recombines TRBV11-2 with TRBJ2-5, with unresolved D. Germline V lookup: CDR1 SGHAT, CDR2 FQNNGV. Trimming stripped 2 bases from V and 5 bases from J, with 9 bases between. The CDR3 spans 13 residues. The CDR3 here is CASSLLPQETQYF. As DNA, the CDR3 is TGTGCCAGCAGCTTACTACCTCAGGAGACCCAGTACTTC. Together with reference TRBV11-2 and TRBJ2-5, the CDR3 gives the full variable domain: EAGVAQSPRYKIIEKRQSVAFWCNPISGHATLYWYQQILGQGPKLLIQFQNNGVVDDSQLPKDRFSAERLKGVDSTLKIQPAKLEDSAVYLCASSLLPQETQYFGPGTRLLVL.

In this sample, this clonotype turned up once. This chain uses TRBV7-6 with TRBJ1-1; D is unresolved. Germline CDR1 is SGHVS and CDR2 is FNYEAQ. The V end was cut by 6 bases, the J end by 1 base, with 12 bases between. There are 14 residues in the CDR3. This chain's CDR3 is CASRPGAGNTEAFF. The CDR3 nucleotides are TGTGCCAGCAGGCCGGGAGCAGGGAACACTGAAGCTTTCTTT.

V gene TRBV7-9 combines with J gene TRBJ1-2; maybe TRBD1 (6 bases). V lost 3 bases and J 2 bases, leaving 28 bases between the germline ends. This CDR3 has 20 amino acids. Germline CDR1 and CDR2: SEHNR and FQNEAQ (reference sequence). The CDR3 sequence is CASSLGGPEQRLKGNYGYTF. In nucleotides, the CDR3 is TGTGCCAGCAGCTTGGGGGGCCCGGAGCAGCGGTTGAAGGGAAACTATGGCTACACCTTC. Supplemented by reference TRBV7-9 and TRBJ1-2, the full variable domain reads DTGVSQNPRHKITKRGQNVTFRCDPISEHNRLYWYRQTLGQGPEFLTYFQNEAQLEKSRLLSDRFSAERPKGSFSTLEIQRTEQGDSAMYLCASSLGGPEQRLKGNYGYTFGSGTRLTVV.

This clonotype was detected only a few times. The chain couples TRBV12-3 or TRBV12-4 to TRBJ2-7; maybe TRBD2 (7 bases). V was trimmed by 5 bases and J by 1 base, leaving 15 bases between them. The CDR3 has 15 residues. The CDR3 spells CASSLKGGASYEQYF. CDR3 coding DNA: TGTGCCAGCAGTCTGAAGGGGGGGGCTTCCTACGAGCAGTACTTC.

The J gene is TRBJ2-7, the V gene TRBV4-2, with 7 bases that match TRBD2. The CDR3 spans 16 residues. Losses at the gene ends were 0 bases for V and 4 bases for J; bases not matched to a gene: 9. Per the germline V gene, CDR1 is LGHNA and CDR2 is YNFKEQ. The chain's CDR3 is CASSQDVGGGPYEQYF. In DNA form, the CDR3 reads TGTGCCAGCAGCCAAGATGTCGGGGGAGGGCCTTACGAGCAGTACTTC.